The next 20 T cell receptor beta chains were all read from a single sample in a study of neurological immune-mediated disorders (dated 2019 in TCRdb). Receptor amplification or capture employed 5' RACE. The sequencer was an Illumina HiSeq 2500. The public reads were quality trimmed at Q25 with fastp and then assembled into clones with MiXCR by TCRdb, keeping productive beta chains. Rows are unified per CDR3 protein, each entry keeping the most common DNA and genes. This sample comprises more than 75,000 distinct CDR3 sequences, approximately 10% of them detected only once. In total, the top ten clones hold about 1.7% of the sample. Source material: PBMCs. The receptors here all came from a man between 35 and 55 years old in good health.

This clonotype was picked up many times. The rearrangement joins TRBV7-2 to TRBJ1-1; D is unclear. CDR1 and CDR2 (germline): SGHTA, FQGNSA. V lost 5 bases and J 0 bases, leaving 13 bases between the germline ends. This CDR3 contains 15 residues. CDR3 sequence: CASSSPGVMNTEAFF. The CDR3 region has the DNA TGTGCCAGCAGCAGCCCGGGAGTCATGAACACTGAAGCTTTCTTT. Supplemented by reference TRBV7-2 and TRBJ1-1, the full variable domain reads GAGVSQSPSNKVTEKGKDVELRCDPISGHTALYWYRQSLGQGLEFLIYFQGNSAPDKSGLPSDRFSAERTGGSVSTLTIQRTQQEDSAVYLCASSSPGVMNTEAFFGQGTRLTVV.

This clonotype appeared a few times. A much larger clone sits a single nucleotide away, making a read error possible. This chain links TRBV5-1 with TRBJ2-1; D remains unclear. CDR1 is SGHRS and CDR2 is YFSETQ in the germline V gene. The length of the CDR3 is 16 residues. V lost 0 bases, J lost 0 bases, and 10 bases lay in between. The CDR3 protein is CASSLDVPRSYNEQFF. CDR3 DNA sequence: TGCGCCAGCAGCTTGGATGTGCCCCGCTCCTACAATGAGCAGTTCTTC.

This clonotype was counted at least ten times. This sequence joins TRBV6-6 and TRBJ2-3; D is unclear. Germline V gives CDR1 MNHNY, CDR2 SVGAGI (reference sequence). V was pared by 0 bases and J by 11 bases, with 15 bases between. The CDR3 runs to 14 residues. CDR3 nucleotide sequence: TGTGCCAGCAGTTACTCGGGTGCCACGCCGGGGCAGTATTTT. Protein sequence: CASSYSGATPGQYF.

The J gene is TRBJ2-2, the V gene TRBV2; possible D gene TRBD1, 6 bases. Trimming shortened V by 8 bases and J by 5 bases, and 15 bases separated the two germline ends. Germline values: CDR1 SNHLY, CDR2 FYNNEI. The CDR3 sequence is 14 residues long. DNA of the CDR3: TGTGCCAGCTCAGGGGCATCTAAGACCGGGGAGCTGTTTTTT. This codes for CASSGASKTGELFF.

The CDR3 region is CASSLRLTNTEAFF. The CDR3 DNA follows: TGTGCCAGCAGCTTACGGTTGACGAACACTGAAGCTTTCTTT. This chain uses TRBV13 with TRBJ1-1, with D unresolved. Between the trimmed V and J ends, which lost 2 bases and 1 base, there was a span of 8 bases. The CDR3 contains 14 residues. Germline CDR1 is PRHDT and CDR2 is FYEKMQ (reference sequence). Complete variable domain (other parts from reference TRBV13 and TRBJ1-1): AAGVIQSPRHLIKEKRETATLKCYPIPRHDTVYWYQQGPGQDPQFLISFYEKMQSDKGSIPDRFSAQQFSDYHSELNMSSLELGDSALYFCASSLRLTNTEAFFGQGTRLTVV.

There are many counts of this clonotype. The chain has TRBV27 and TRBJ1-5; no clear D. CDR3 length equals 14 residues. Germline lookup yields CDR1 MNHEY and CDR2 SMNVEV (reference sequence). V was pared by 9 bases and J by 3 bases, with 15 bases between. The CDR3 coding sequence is TGTGCCAGTCGTGGGCCAACAGACAATCAGCCCCAGCATTTT. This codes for CASRGPTDNQPQHF.

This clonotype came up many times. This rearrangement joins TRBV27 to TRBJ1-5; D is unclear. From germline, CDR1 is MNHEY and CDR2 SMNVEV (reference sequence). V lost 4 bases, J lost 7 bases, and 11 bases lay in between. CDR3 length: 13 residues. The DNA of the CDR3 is TGTGCCAGCAGTTCGTTAGAGGGCCAGCCCCAGCATTTT. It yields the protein CASSSLEGQPQHF.

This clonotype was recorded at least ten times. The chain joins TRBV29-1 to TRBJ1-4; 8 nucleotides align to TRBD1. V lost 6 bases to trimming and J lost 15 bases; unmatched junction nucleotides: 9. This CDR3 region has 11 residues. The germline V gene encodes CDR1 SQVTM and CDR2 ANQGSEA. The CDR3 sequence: CSVRSGGEVFF. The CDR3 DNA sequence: TGCAGCGTCAGGTCAGGGGGCGAAGTGTTTTTT.

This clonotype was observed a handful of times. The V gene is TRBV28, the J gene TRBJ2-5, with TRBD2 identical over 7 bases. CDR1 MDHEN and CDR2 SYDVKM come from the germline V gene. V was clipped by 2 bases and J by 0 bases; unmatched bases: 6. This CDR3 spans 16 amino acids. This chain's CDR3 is CASSLMSSGYQETQYF. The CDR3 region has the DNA TGTGCCAGCAGTTTAATGTCTAGCGGTTACCAAGAGACCCAGTACTTC.

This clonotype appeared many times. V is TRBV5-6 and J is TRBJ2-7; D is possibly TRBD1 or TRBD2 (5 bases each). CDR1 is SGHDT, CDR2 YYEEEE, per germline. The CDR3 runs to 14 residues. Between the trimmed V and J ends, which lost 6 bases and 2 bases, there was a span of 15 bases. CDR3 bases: TGTGCCAGCACCCTGAGGGGTGTCCCCTACGAGCAGTACTTC. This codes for CASTLRGVPYEQYF.

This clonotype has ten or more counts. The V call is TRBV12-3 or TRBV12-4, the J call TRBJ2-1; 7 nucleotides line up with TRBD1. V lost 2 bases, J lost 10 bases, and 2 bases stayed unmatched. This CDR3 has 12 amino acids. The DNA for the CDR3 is TGTGCCAGCAGTTTACAGGGGGACGAGCAGTTCTTC. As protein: CASSLQGDEQFF.

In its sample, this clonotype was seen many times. Here the CDR3 reads CASSESMSPHEQYF. Here the CDR3 DNA reads TGCGCCAGCAGTGAGTCGATGTCCCCCCACGAGCAGTACTTC. The V call is TRBV10-2, the J call TRBJ2-7; unclear D gene. The V end was cut by 0 bases, the J end by 5 bases, with 11 bases between. This CDR3 region has 14 residues. The germline V gene has CDR1 WSHSY and CDR2 SAAADI.

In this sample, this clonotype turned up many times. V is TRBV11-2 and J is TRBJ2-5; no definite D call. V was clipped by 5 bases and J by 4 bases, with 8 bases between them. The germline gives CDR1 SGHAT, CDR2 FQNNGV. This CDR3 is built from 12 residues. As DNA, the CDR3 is TGTGCCAGCAGCGAGACGCGAGAGACCCAGTACTTC. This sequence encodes CASSETRETQYF.

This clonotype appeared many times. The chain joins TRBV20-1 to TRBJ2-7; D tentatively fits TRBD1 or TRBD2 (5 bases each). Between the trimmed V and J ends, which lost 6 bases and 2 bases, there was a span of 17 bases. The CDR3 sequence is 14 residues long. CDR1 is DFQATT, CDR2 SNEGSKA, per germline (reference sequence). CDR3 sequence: CSAENRDGTYEQYF. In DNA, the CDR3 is TGCAGTGCCGAAAACCGGGACGGAACCTACGAGCAGTACTTC.

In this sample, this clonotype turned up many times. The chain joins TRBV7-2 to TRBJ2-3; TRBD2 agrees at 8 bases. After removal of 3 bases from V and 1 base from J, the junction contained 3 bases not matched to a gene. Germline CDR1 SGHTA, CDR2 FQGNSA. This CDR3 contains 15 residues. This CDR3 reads CASSLGRGGTDTQYF. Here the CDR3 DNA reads TGTGCCAGCAGCTTGGGGCGGGGGGGCACAGATACGCAGTATTTT.

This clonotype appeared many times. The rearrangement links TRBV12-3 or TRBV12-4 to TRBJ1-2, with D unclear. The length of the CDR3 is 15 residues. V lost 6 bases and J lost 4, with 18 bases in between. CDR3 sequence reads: CASRQNGVDLYGYTF. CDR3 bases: TGTGCCAGCAGGCAGAACGGGGTCGACCTCTATGGCTACACCTTC.

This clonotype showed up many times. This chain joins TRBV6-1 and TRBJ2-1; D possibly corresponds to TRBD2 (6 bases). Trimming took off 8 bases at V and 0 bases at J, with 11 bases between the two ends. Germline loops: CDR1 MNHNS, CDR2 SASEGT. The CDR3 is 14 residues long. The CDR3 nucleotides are TGTGCCAGCGGGAAGGAGGGCTCCTACAATGAGCAGTTCTTC. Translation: CASGKEGSYNEQFF.

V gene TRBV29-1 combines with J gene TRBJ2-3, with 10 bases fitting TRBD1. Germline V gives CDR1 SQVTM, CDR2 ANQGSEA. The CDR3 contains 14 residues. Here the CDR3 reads CRAEGQGRSYTQYF. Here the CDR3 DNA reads TGCCGCGCCGAGGGACAGGGGCGCTCATATACGCAGTATTTT.

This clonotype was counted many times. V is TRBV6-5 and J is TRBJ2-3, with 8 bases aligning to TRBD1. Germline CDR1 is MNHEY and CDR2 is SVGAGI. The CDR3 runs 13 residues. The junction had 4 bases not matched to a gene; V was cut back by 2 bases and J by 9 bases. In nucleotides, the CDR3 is TGTGCCAGCAGTTACCGGGCAGGGGGCACGCAGTATTTT. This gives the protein CASSYRAGGTQYF.

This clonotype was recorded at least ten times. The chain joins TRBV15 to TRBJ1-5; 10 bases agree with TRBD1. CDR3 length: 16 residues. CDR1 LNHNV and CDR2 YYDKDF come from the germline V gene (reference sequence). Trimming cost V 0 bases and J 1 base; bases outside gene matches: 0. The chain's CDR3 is CATSREGQGSNQPQHF. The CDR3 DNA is TGTGCCACCAGCAGAGAGGGACAGGGGAGCAATCAGCCCCAGCATTTT.